The present T cell receptor beta chain was sequenced within a study of shared clonotypes between healthy human individuals (dated by TCRdb to the early 2020s). For context, the study as a whole: A couple of women and a few men aged 18 to 49 years were included in the cohort. For each donor, CD4 naive and CD4 memory were each run on three plates, CD8 naive on two plates, and CD8 memory on one plate. To estimate repertoire size and how much clonotypes are shared between individuals, the study performed deep sequencing of blood TCR repertoires from five healthy adults. To increase sequencing depth and limit assay-specific biases, TCR repertoire library preparation and sequencing were carried out by different laboratories using diverse techniques. Per donor, leukapheresis produced somewhere between about 0.94 and 9.5 billion PBMCs. The investigation overall reported the following: About 4.5% of naive CD4, 3.5% of naive CD8, approximately 2.2% of memory CD4, and 0.35% to 0.4% of memory CD8 clonotypes were shared across four donors. Because the study included a small number of donors, the genetic and exposure-history diversity represented was limited. Compared with non-shared clonotypes, clonotypes shared by all four sorted-subset donors had higher generation probabilities. Pairwise subsampling indicated that sequencing depth was expected to affect the degree of clonotype sharing among donors. Larger estimated clonotype richness was generally found for naive subsets than for memory subsets. Rarefaction of sorted-subset datasets indicated incomplete sequencing despite the large sequencing depth. Sampling was restricted to blood, and TCR repertoires in tissue are likely to differ from TCR repertoires in blood.

TCR CDR3 regions were amplified from genomic DNA by multiplex PCR using the deep immunoSEQ assay. Extracted genomic DNA from each cell subset was distributed evenly across all wells of several immunoSEQ 96-well plates, and each plate was treated as a replicate. For sorted subsets, around 200 ng genomic DNA, equal to tens of thousands of T cell genomes, was loaded into each replicate PCR. Purified libraries were quantified with a Qubit 3.0 fluorometer, sized on a Bioanalyzer 2100, and re-quantified with the KAPA Library Quantification kit. Every immunoSEQ 96-well plate was sequenced on a dedicated single-read 150-cycle Illumina NextSeq 550 flow cell. Regarding the original processing steps: The immunoSEQ output contained only junctional sequences without quality scores, so filtering could not match that applied to full-length reads. To assign V/J genes and CDR3, sequences were annotated against IMGT germline references using PyIR, a Python wrapper for IgBLAST v1.9. Reads were filtered out if the reads had weak V/J assignments (E-value above 1e-6), no CDR3, stop codons, out-of-frame junctions, or ambiguous translated residues. V3J clonotypes were defined by identical inferred V gene, J gene, and CDR3 amino acid sequence. Percentage overlap between repertoires was computed as shared unique clonotypes divided by the size of the smaller repertoire. Richness of each repertoire was evaluated using RTK rarefaction, the Chao1 estimator, and Recon v2.1 estimates of unobserved clonotypes. OLGA was used to compute generation probabilities for all TCRbeta clonotypes that the gDNA method yielded from a handful of donors. The table comes from immuneACCESS by way of TCRdb, which keeps in-frame sequences with V and J called. Part of the clones is missing from these tables; in studies checked, under half for an unresolved V gene and the rest for unknown reasons. V, J and clone size are taken as reported in that table, and D and trimming were inferred from the DNA itself. The sample yields 1.4 million or so clones; around 98.5% were counted once. The ten most abundant clones make up around 0.38% of the sample.

Donors were healthy HIV-negative adults with no recently reported acute infections or vaccinations. Every donor was a Caucasian adult residing in Nashville, Tennessee, USA. CD4+ T cells were enriched through magnetic negative selection, after which naive cells were positively selected on CD45RA and the remaining negative fraction served as the memory subset. Blood was obtained by leukapheresis, after which PBMCs were separated by Ficoll-Histopaque density gradient centrifugation and cryopreserved in liquid nitrogen vapor phase. Purity and quantity of every magnetically sorted T cell population were checked by analytical flow cytometry. From each sorted fraction, genomic DNA was isolated and quantified by UV absorbance on a Nanodrop 2000c. Only one count was recorded for this clone. The target of this receptor is not known. No base quality values were provided; no much bigger clone lies one nucleotide off.

Between the V and J ends, shortened by 1 base and 7 bases respectively, the junction contains 14 bases. The germline V gene (reference sequence) gives CDR1 as SGHNT and CDR2 as YYREEE. Including the terminal cysteine and phenylalanine, the CDR3 comprises 14 residues. CDR3 DNA only is kept here, 42 bases in frame from base 1. The sequence joins TRBV5-4 to TRBJ1-2; TRBD1 is possibly the D segment (5 matching bases). Sequencing input: naive CD4+ T cells sorted from blood. In the paper's terms, the cell subset or site label means: CD45RA+ positively selected. The TCR was taken from a man aged 25 to 40 in good health. The DNA is as follows: TGTGCCAGCAGCTTGATCGGGACCTGGGGTGGCTACACCTTC. Its product reads: CASSLIGTWGGYTF.